A single sample gave rise to the 26 T cell receptor beta chains below, sequenced in a study of T-cell memory formation after mild COVID-19. MiXCR, applied by TCRdb to the 5' RACE reads, yields one record per CDR3 protein. The table records about 560,000 distinct CDR3 sequences, roughly 17% of them present only once. The specimen was PBMCs or a T cell subset sorted from them (not recorded which). The receptors were sampled from an adult woman who had mild COVID-19 (a few samples of this study predate the infection). Cell type and time point are not known.

This clonotype has just a few counts. The chain joins TRBV5-5 to TRBJ1-2, with D possibly being TRBD1 (5 bases). The CDR3 is 16 residues long. The V gene lost 0 bases and the J gene lost 0 bases, with 12 bases spanning the gap. Germline V gene lookup returns CDR1 SGHKS and CDR2 YYEKEE (reference sequence). CDR3 amino acids: CASSLVPGYTNYGYTF. The CDR3 DNA reads as TGTGCCAGCAGCTTGGTTCCAGGGTATACTAACTATGGCTACACCTTC.

This clonotype turned up a few times. For the CDR3, the DNA is TGCGCCAGCAGCTGGACAGGGTCGGGAGACGAGCAGTACTTC. It codes for CASSWTGSGDEQYF. This chain links TRBV5-1 with TRBJ2-7; TRBD1 agrees at 8 bases. After removal of 3 bases from V and 5 bases from J, the junction contained 7 bases not matched to a gene. This CDR3 has 14 residues. Germline CDR1 and CDR2: SGHRS and YFSETQ.

This clonotype was recorded a few times. The J gene is TRBJ2-1, the V gene TRBV5-5, with a weak D call TRBD2 (6 bases). The V and J ends lost 0 bases and 0 bases respectively, with 19 bases between them. This CDR3 is built from 19 residues. Germline lookup yields CDR1 SGHKS and CDR2 YYEKEE (reference sequence). The CDR3 nucleotides read TGTGCCAGCAGCTTGGGGATAGCAAGGGACTTATACTCCTACAATGAGCAGTTCTTC. Translating gives CASSLGIARDLYSYNEQFF.

This chain uses TRBV3-1 with TRBJ2-1; no firm D call. Per germline, CDR1 LGHDT and CDR2 YNNKEL (reference sequence). V lost 1 base and J 7 bases, leaving 5 bases between the germline ends. The CDR3 is made up of 12 amino acids. The CDR3 nucleotides are TGTGCCAGCAGCCAAGCCGGGAATGAGCAGTTCTTC. It specifies CASSQAGNEQFF.

The sample holds a few counts of this clonotype. The chain recombines TRBV11-2 with TRBJ2-1; 9 nucleotides align to TRBD2. The CDR3 has 17 amino acids. J lost 8 bases, V lost 3 bases, and 14 bases had no gene match. Germline V gene lookup returns CDR1 SGHAT and CDR2 FQNNGV. CDR3 residues: CASSLGIAGAAFDEQFF. CDR3 DNA: TGTGCCAGCAGCTTGGGAATAGCGGGAGCCGCTTTCGATGAGCAGTTCTTC.

This chain connects TRBV4-2 to TRBJ2-5; a possible D gene is TRBD2 (7 bases). Between the trimmed V and J ends, which lost 1 base and 5 bases, there was a span of 23 bases. This CDR3 has 18 residues. Per the germline V gene, CDR1 is LGHNA and CDR2 is YNFKEQ. CDR3 sequence: CASSQVGVAKGGPETQYF. The CDR3 region has the DNA TGTGCCAGCAGCCAAGTTGGTGTAGCGAAGGGGGGGCCGGAGACCCAGTACTTC.

The rearrangement joins TRBV20-1 to TRBJ2-7, with 8 bases fitting TRBD2. V was pared by 3 bases and J by 2 bases, with 9 bases of the junction left unmatched. This CDR3 is built from 15 residues. The V gene's germline CDR1 is DFQATT and CDR2 SNEGSKA (reference sequence). CDR3 DNA: TGCAGTGCTAGGAACCGCGGGAGGACCACCTACGAGCAGTACTTC. Translated: CSARNRGRTTYEQYF.

The J gene is TRBJ2-1, the V gene TRBV6-5, with 11 bases fitting TRBD2. The CDR3 spans 18 residues. With 5 bases clipped from V and 7 bases from J, the junction kept 16 bases outside the gene matches. Per germline, CDR1 MNHEY and CDR2 SVGAGI. The CDR3 coding sequence is TGTGCCAGCAGTCCCTCCTTTCTGCTAGCGGGGGGCCCGAATGAGCAGTTCTTC. This sequence encodes CASSPSFLLAGGPNEQFF.

This clonotype was observed a handful of times. The chain has TRBV7-2 and TRBJ1-2; TRBD1 agrees at 11 bases. Trimming at V came to 1 base and at J to 6 bases, leaving 10 bases not matched to a gene. The CDR3 loop spans 17 amino acids. CDR1 and CDR2 from the germline V gene are SGHTA and FQGNSA. This CDR3 reads CASSLVWDRGNYNGYTF. The CDR3 nucleotides are TGTGCCAGCAGCTTAGTGTGGGACAGGGGGAATTATAATGGCTACACCTTC. Filled out from reference TRBV7-2 and TRBJ1-2, the complete variable domain reads GAGVSQSPSNKVTEKGKDVELRCDPISGHTALYWYRQSLGQGLEFLIYFQGNSAPDKSGLPSDRFSAERTGGSVSTLTIQRTQQEDSAVYLCASSLVWDRGNYNGYTFGSGTRLTVV.

The chain has TRBV9 and TRBJ2-3, with a weak D call TRBD2 (5 bases). The germline gives CDR1 SGDLS, CDR2 YYNGEE. This CDR3 spans 15 amino acids. V gave up 0 bases and J gave up 2 bases, with 10 bases separating them. This CDR3 reads CASSVGVGVTDTQYF. CDR3 sequence (DNA): TGTGCCAGCAGCGTAGGTGTCGGGGTCACAGATACGCAGTATTTT.

The chain links TRBV6-5 to TRBJ2-2; 10 positions match TRBD1. CDR3 length equals 15 residues. V was pared by 2 bases and J by 6 bases, with 3 bases of the junction left unmatched. Germline-derived CDR1 and CDR2 are MNHEY and SVGAGI. The CDR3 spells CASSYDRGRAGELFF. CDR3 coding DNA: TGTGCCAGCAGTTACGACAGGGGGCGGGCCGGGGAGCTGTTTTTT.

The rearrangement links TRBV5-6 to TRBJ2-3, with D perhaps TRBD2 (7 bases). Germline values: CDR1 SGHDT, CDR2 YYEEEE. The V gene lost 1 base and the J gene lost 2 bases, with 14 bases spanning the gap. The CDR3 consists of 16 residues. CDR3 sequence (DNA): TGTGCCAGCAGCTTGACCGCGGGGGCGCCCACAGATACGCAGTATTTT. It codes for CASSLTAGAPTDTQYF.

The rearrangement uses TRBV7-8 and TRBJ2-3; D possibly corresponds to TRBD2 (5 bases). CDR1 and CDR2 (germline): SGHVS, FQNEAQ. V was clipped by 5 bases and J by 4 bases, with 16 bases between them. The CDR3 covers 15 residues. CDR3 sequence (DNA): TGTGCCAGCAGCCATCCCGGGATACCGGCAGATACGCAGTATTTT. This gives the protein CASSHPGIPADTQYF.

This clonotype has just one count. This chain links TRBV27 with TRBJ1-2, with TRBD1 matching over 10 bases. Germline loops: CDR1 MNHEY, CDR2 SMNVEV (reference sequence). The ends lost 5 bases at V and 7 bases at J; junction bases unmatched: 13. This CDR3 is 16 amino acids long. DNA for the CDR3: TGTGCCAGCAGTGTAAATCCCCGACAGGGGGCTAGTGGCTACACCTTC. It is translated as CASSVNPRQGASGYTF.

The rearrangement joins TRBV6-2 or TRBV6-3 to TRBJ1-1; 7 bases are a match to TRBD1. Germline lookup yields CDR1 MNHEY and CDR2 SVGEGT. The V segment lost 5 bases and the J segment 1 base; nucleotides outside the gene matches: 13. The CDR3 runs 17 residues. For the CDR3, the DNA is TGTGCCAGCAGTCCTCCTTCTACGACAGGGAGGAACACTGAAGCTTTCTTT. This codes for CASSPPSTTGRNTEAFF.

In this sample, this clonotype turned up many times. The chain carries TRBV4-2 and TRBJ2-1; the D gene is possibly TRBD2 (6 bases). CDR1 and CDR2 (germline): LGHNA, YNFKEQ. The V end was cut by 0 bases, the J end by 0 bases, with 9 bases between. This CDR3 contains 16 residues. CDR3 nucleotide sequence: TGTGCCAGCAGCCAAGATTTGACTAGCTCCTACAATGAGCAGTTCTTC. Translation gives CASSQDLTSSYNEQFF.

V is TRBV11-3 and J is TRBJ2-5; TRBD1 agrees at 7 bases. J was trimmed by 2 bases and V by 6 bases; bases with no gene match: 9. This CDR3 contains 15 residues. CDR1 SGHNT and CDR2 YENEEA come from the germline V gene. The CDR3 DNA is TGTGCCAGCAGTACTCCGGGACAGATGCAAGAGACCCAGTACTTC. This gives the protein CASSTPGQMQETQYF.

DNA of the CDR3: TGTGCCAGCAGCTTCGGACTAGCGGACTACAATGAGCAGTTCTTC. Translation gives CASSFGLADYNEQFF. V is TRBV6-5 and J is TRBJ2-1; 10 bases fit TRBD2. Trimming cost V 6 bases and J 3 bases; bases outside gene matches: 5. Germline V gives CDR1 MNHEY, CDR2 SVGAGI. The CDR3 contains 15 residues.

This clonotype was seen only a few times. The V gene is TRBV9, the J gene TRBJ2-5; TRBD2 aligns across 7 bases. Germline loops: CDR1 SGDLS, CDR2 YYNGEE. The CDR3 is 13 residues long. Unmatched junction bases numbered 5, after V lost 4 bases and J lost 5 bases. The CDR3 loop is CASSPRTSETQYF. The DNA of the CDR3 is TGTGCCAGCAGCCCACGGACTAGTGAGACCCAGTACTTC.

This clonotype was recorded a few times. V gene TRBV2 combines with J gene TRBJ1-2; D is possibly TRBD1 (5 bases). CDR3 length equals 14 residues. V was shortened by 5 bases and J by 0 bases, with 10 bases between the two germline ends. Germline V lookup: CDR1 SNHLY, CDR2 FYNNEI. CDR3 amino acids: CASSRDGTNYGYTF. Written as DNA, the CDR3 is TGTGCCAGCAGTCGGGACGGAACTAACTATGGCTACACCTTC. The whole variable domain, filled in from reference TRBV2 and TRBJ1-2, reads EPEVTQTPSHQVTQMGQEVILRCVPISNHLYFYWYRQILGQKVEFLVSFYNNEISEKSEIFDDQFSVERPDGSNFTLKIRSTKLEDSAMYFCASSRDGTNYGYTFGSGTRLTVV.

The chain links TRBV4-2 to TRBJ2-1, with 9 bases aligning to TRBD2. V shed 4 bases, J shed 1 base, and the junction held 5 bases outside the gene matches. The CDR3 has 16 amino acids. Germline assignment: CDR1 LGHNA and CDR2 YNFKEQ. CDR3: CASSPPLAGSYNEQFF. The CDR3 DNA reads as TGTGCCAGCAGCCCCCCCCTAGCGGGGTCCTACAATGAGCAGTTCTTC.

The CDR3 protein is CAISELANTEAFF. In nucleotides, the CDR3 is TGTGCCATCAGTGAGTTAGCGAACACTGAAGCTTTCTTT. The V call is TRBV10-3, the J call TRBJ1-1; D ambiguous. The CDR3 loop spans 13 amino acids. CDR1 is ENHRY and CDR2 is SYGVKD in the germline V gene. Trimming cost V 1 base and J 1 base, with 4 bases left between them.

The table lists this clonotype with a count of one. The V call is TRBV7-9, the J call TRBJ1-4; no clear D. Trimming removed 1 base at V and 13 bases at J, with 7 bases between. The length of the CDR3 is 11 residues. The germline gives CDR1 SEHNR, CDR2 FQNEAQ (reference sequence). The CDR3 loop is CASSLGNGLFF. The CDR3 DNA reads TGTGCCAGCAGCTTAGGCAACGGACTGTTTTTT.

This clonotype appeared a few times. The rearrangement joins TRBV4-1 to TRBJ2-3; unclear D gene. The CDR3 has 12 residues. Trimming took 5 bases from V and 4 from J, leaving 7 bases between them. Germline V gene data show CDR1 as MGHRA and CDR2 as YSYEKL. This chain's CDR3 is CASSTEADTQYF. DNA for the CDR3: TGCGCCAGCAGCACAGAGGCAGATACGCAGTATTTT.

This clonotype was counted once. V and J are TRBV2 and TRBJ2-7; 16 nucleotides line up with TRBD2. J was trimmed by 1 base and V by 3 bases; bases with no gene match: 6. CDR3 length: 18 amino acids. Germline CDR1 SNHLY, CDR2 FYNNEI. The CDR3 sequence is CASSDGTSGRGLSYEQYF. The CDR3 DNA follows: TGTGCCAGCAGTGACGGGACTAGCGGGAGGGGGCTGTCCTACGAGCAGTACTTC. The full variable domain, its missing parts supplied by reference TRBV2 and TRBJ2-7, is EPEVTQTPSHQVTQMGQEVILRCVPISNHLYFYWYRQILGQKVEFLVSFYNNEISEKSEIFDDQFSVERPDGSNFTLKIRSTKLEDSAMYFCASSDGTSGRGLSYEQYFGPGTRLTVT.

The chain employs TRBV9 and TRBJ1-1; 7 nucleotides agree with TRBD1. Trimming took 1 base from V and 5 from J; bases not matched to a gene: 8. Germline CDR1 SGDLS, CDR2 YYNGEE. There are 15 residues in the CDR3. The CDR3: CASSVSDRVGTEAFF. DNA for the CDR3: TGTGCCAGCAGCGTAAGCGACAGGGTTGGGACTGAAGCTTTCTTT.